One and the same sample provided the 11 T cell receptor beta chains below, sequenced in a study of blood T cells in healthy people across ages. Using a J-beta primer mix together with a sample-barcoded 5' primer, a second PCR was run for 7 to 11 cycles. MiXCR, run by TCRdb on the 5' RACE reads, gives a single entry per CDR3 protein. The repertoire has about 970,000 distinct CDR3 sequences, around 54% of them found once; the top ten carry 20% to 25%. Material: blood. These receptors all come from a woman aged 55-70 years in good health.

In its sample, this clonotype was seen a few times. The chain carries TRBV7-8 and TRBJ2-7; a possible D gene is TRBD1 (5 bases). The germline V and J ends were trimmed by 7 bases and 0 bases, with 16 bases remaining between them. The CDR3 spans 15 residues. Germline CDR1 is SGHVS and CDR2 is FQNEAQ. The DNA for the CDR3 is TGTGCCAGCACCGTGATTGGGGCAGACTCCTACGAGCAGTACTTC. This codes for CASTVIGADSYEQYF.

This clonotype was observed at least ten times. The chain recombines TRBV24-1 with TRBJ2-3; no reliable D call. Per the germline V gene, CDR1 is KGHDR and CDR2 is SFDVKD. This CDR3 region has 11 residues. The V gene lost 6 bases and the J gene lost 3 bases, with 3 bases spanning the gap. The CDR3 protein is CATSSTDTQYF. CDR3 nucleotide sequence: TGTGCCACCAGTTCGACAGATACGCAGTATTTT.

This chain links TRBV10-3 with TRBJ2-1, with 9 bases fitting TRBD2. V lost 3 bases and J lost 9; bases outside the gene matches: 3. Germline V gene lookup returns CDR1 ENHRY and CDR2 SYGVKD. The CDR3 loop spans 13 amino acids. CDR3 residues: CAISESGRSEQFF. CDR3 bases: TGTGCCATCAGTGAAAGCGGGAGGAGTGAGCAGTTCTTC.

This clonotype has only a few counts. V usage is TRBV15 and J usage is TRBJ1-2; D is possibly TRBD1 (5 bases). The CDR3 spans 15 residues. Trimming took 1 base from V and 0 from J, leaving 9 bases between them. The germline gives CDR1 LNHNV, CDR2 YYDKDF (reference sequence). The CDR3 protein is CATSRVRDSNYGYTF. The CDR3 DNA reads TGTGCCACCAGCAGAGTCCGGGACTCTAACTATGGCTACACCTTC.

The table lists this clonotype with a few counts. The chain combines TRBV5-6 with TRBJ2-5; D possibly corresponds to TRBD1 (6 bases). This CDR3 is 15 amino acids long. The germline V gene has CDR1 SGHDT and CDR2 YYEEEE. V lost 2 bases to trimming and J lost 5 bases, with 16 bases between them. Here the CDR3 reads CASSFGDTLRETQYF. The CDR3 coding sequence is TGTGCCAGCAGCTTTGGGGACACCTTGAGGGAGACCCAGTACTTC. Looking up the rest from reference TRBV5-6 and TRBJ2-5 gives the full variable domain: DAGVTQSPTHLIKTRGQQVTLRCSPKSGHDTVSWYQQALGQGPQFIFQYYEEEERQRGNFPDRFSGHQFPNYSSELNVNALLLGDSALYLCASSFGDTLRETQYFGPGTRLLVL.

This clonotype was detected only a few times. The genes are TRBV12-3 or TRBV12-4 and TRBJ2-5, with no clear D. The CDR3 is 12 amino acids. Trimming removed 0 bases at V and 11 bases at J, with 10 bases between. The CDR3: CASSLAPLPQYF. CDR3 bases: TGTGCCAGCAGTTTAGCCCCGTTGCCGCAGTACTTC.

The rearrangement links TRBV2 to TRBJ1-2; D gene ambiguous. The CDR3 loop spans 15 amino acids. V was trimmed by 4 bases and J by 3 bases, leaving 15 bases between them. Germline V CDR1 and CDR2: SNHLY, FYNNEI. In nucleotides, the CDR3 is TGTGCCAGCAGTGCCATAGAACCGGATGACTATGGCTACACCTTC. This encodes CASSAIEPDDYGYTF.

V is TRBV27 and J is TRBJ2-5; D is possibly TRBD2 (5 bases). The germline V gene has CDR1 MNHEY and CDR2 SMNVEV (reference sequence). Trimming removed 0 bases at V and 11 bases at J, with 22 bases between. CDR3 length equals 16 residues. As DNA, the CDR3 is TGTGCCAGCAGTTTATCGTCCGGGGTGAAGAACAATGAGCAGTACTTC. This gives the protein CASSLSSGVKNNEQYF.

The chain carries TRBV9 and TRBJ2-6, with no clear D. Germline lookup yields CDR1 SGDLS and CDR2 YYNGEE. V lost 4 bases to trimming and J lost 6 bases, with 11 bases between them. The CDR3 is 14 amino acids. In DNA form, the CDR3 reads TGTGCCAGCAGCTCTCCCCGTAAGGCCAACGTCCTGACTTTC. Protein: CASSSPRKANVLTF.

The sample holds a few counts of this clonotype. V is TRBV15 and J is TRBJ1-5; 8 positions match TRBD1. Germline V CDR1 and CDR2: LNHNV, YYDKDF (reference sequence). This CDR3 is built from 15 residues. J lost 6 bases, V lost 0 bases, and 4 bases had no gene match. The CDR3 coding sequence is TGTGCCACCAGCAGAGAGAGACAGGGGCCTCAGCCCCAGCATTTT. The encoded protein is CATSRERQGPQPQHF.

The V gene is TRBV6-6, the J gene TRBJ2-7; TRBD2 agrees at 12 bases. CDR1 MNHNY and CDR2 SVGAGI come from the germline V gene (reference sequence). The V and J ends lost 8 bases and 0 bases, in that order; junction bases with no gene match: 5. The CDR3 consists of 15 residues. The CDR3 DNA sequence: TGTGCCAGCGTAACTAGCGGGAGGAGCTCCTACGAGCAGTACTTC. This translates into CASVTSGRSSYEQYF.